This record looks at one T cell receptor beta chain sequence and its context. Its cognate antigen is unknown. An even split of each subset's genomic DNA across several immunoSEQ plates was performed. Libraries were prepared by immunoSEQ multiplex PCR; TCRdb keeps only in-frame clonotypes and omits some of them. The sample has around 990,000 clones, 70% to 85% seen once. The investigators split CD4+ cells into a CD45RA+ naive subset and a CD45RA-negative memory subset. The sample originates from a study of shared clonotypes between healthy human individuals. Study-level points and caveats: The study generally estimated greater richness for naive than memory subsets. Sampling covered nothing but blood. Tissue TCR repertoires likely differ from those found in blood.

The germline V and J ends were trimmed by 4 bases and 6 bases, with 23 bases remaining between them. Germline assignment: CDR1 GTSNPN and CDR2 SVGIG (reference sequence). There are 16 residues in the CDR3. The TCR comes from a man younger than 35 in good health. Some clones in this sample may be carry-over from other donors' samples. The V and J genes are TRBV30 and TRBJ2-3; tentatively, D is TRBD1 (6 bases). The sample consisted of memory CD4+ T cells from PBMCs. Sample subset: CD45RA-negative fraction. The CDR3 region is CAWTPRARGSLDTQYF. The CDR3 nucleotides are TGTGCCTGGACTCCCAGGGCCAGGGGATCTCTGGATACGCAGTATTTT. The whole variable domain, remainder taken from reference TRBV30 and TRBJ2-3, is SQTIHQWPATLVQPVGSPLSLECTVEGTSNPNLYWYRQAAGRGLQLLFYSVGIGQISSEVPQNLSASRPQDRQFILSSKKLLLSDSGFYLCAWTPRARGSLDTQYFGPGTRLTVL.